Each of the 21 T cell receptor beta chains below was sequenced from the same sample in a study of cytomegalovirus exposure and HLA in healthy donors. The PCR contained 60 Vbeta and 13 Jbeta primers. Data came from immunoSEQ multiplex PCR; TCRdb stores just in-frame clones and leaves some out. The table includes about 160,000 clones, 80% to 90% detected once. Sequenced: PBMCs. Receptors originate from a male donor in good health and CMV-seronegative.

This chain links TRBV19 with TRBJ2-3; D perhaps matches TRBD1 (6 bases). The CDR3 contains 17 residues. Germline CDR1 is LNHDA and CDR2 is SQIVND (reference sequence). Trimming removed 8 bases from V and 3 bases from J, with 24 bases in between. CDR3 bases: TGTGCCAGTTCCAAGACAGGACCTCCTGGTGGAACAGATACGCAGTATTTT. Protein: CASSKTGPPGGTDTQYF.

This clone was counted a few times. CDR3 protein: CASSQTTGLGYNEQFF. The CDR3 nucleotides read TGTGCCAGCAGTCAAACAACTGGACTGGGTTATAATGAGCAGTTCTTC. The chain recombines TRBV28 with TRBJ2-1, with D perhaps matching TRBD2 (5 bases). Germline lookup yields CDR1 MDHEN and CDR2 SYDVKM. The CDR3 has 16 residues. Trimming stripped 5 bases from V and 7 bases from J, with 21 bases between.

This clone has just a few counts. The chain's CDR3 is CASSPPGRGEAFF. CDR3 nucleotides: TGTGCCAGCAGCCCACCTGGACGGGGTGAAGCTTTCTTT. This chain joins TRBV7-9 and TRBJ1-1; D unresolved. Germline values: CDR1 SEHNR, CDR2 FQNEAQ (reference sequence). Trimming removed 5 bases at V and 7 bases at J, with 14 bases between. This CDR3 has 13 amino acids.

J is TRBJ2-5 and V is TRBV5-1; 8 positions agree with TRBD1. V dropped 4 bases and J dropped 4; count of bases not matched to a gene: 3. Germline V lookup: CDR1 SGHRS, CDR2 YFSETQ. The CDR3 is 13 amino acids. The CDR3 reads CASSRTGRETQYF. The CDR3 DNA is TGCGCCAGCAGCCGGACAGGGAGAGAGACCCAGTACTTC.

V is TRBV19 and J is TRBJ2-5; TRBD1 is a possible D gene (6 bases). The V end was cut by 9 bases, the J end by 4 bases, with 6 bases between. Germline V CDR1 and CDR2: LNHDA, SQIVND (reference sequence). The CDR3 is 10 residues long. The CDR3 spells CASRGETQYF. The CDR3 bases are TGTGCCAGCAGGGGAGAGACCCAGTACTTC.

This chain uses TRBV9 with TRBJ1-6; 8 nucleotides agree with TRBD1. CDR3 size: 18 residues. The germline V gene encodes CDR1 SGDLS and CDR2 YYNGEE. J lost 5 bases, V lost 2 bases, and 12 bases had no gene match. Here the CDR3 DNA reads TGTGCCAGCAGCGTGTATGCAGGGGGCGAAAGTCATAATTCACCCCTCCACTTT. Translating gives CASSVYAGGESHNSPLHF.

The V and J genes are TRBV5-1 and TRBJ2-5; 14 nucleotides align to TRBD2. V shed 4 bases and J 4 bases; nucleotides not matched to a gene: 3. This CDR3 contains 15 residues. Germline CDR1 SGHRS, CDR2 YFSETQ. CDR3 amino acids: CASSPGTSGGETQYF. The CDR3, as DNA: TGCGCCAGCAGCCCAGGGACTAGCGGGGGAGAGACCCAGTACTTC.

The chain recombines TRBV12-5 with TRBJ2-1, with D possibly being TRBD1 (5 bases). The CDR3 loop spans 13 amino acids. The ends were cut back, 1 base at V and 12 bases at J, with 13 bases in the middle. The germline V gene has CDR1 LGHNT and CDR2 FRNRAP. CDR3 DNA sequence: TGTGCTAGTGGTTTGGAGACAGTTACCGGGCAGTTCTTC. Translating gives CASGLETVTGQFF.

The rearrangement links TRBV13 to TRBJ2-1, with unresolved D. The CDR3 totals 13 residues. V shed 5 bases and J shed 7 bases, with 12 bases lying between them. Germline-derived CDR1 and CDR2 are PRHDT and FYEKMQ (reference sequence). The CDR3 here is CASSPSIGNEQFF. The CDR3 DNA reads TGTGCCAGCAGCCCCTCCATCGGGAATGAGCAGTTCTTC.

Only a few counts were recorded for this clone. The chain recombines TRBV7-9 with TRBJ1-1, with TRBD1 identical over 9 bases. The junction had 4 bases not matched to a gene; V was cut back by 2 bases and J by 3 bases. Germline CDR1 SEHNR, CDR2 FQNEAQ (reference sequence). The CDR3 contains 15 residues. The CDR3 DNA reads TGTGCCAGCAGCTTAATGGGACAGGGCGACACTGAAGCTTTCTTT. Amino acid sequence: CASSLMGQGDTEAFF. The full variable domain, in which reference TRBV7-9 and TRBJ1-1 provide the parts outside the CDR3, is DTGVSQNPRHKITKRGQNVTFRCDPISEHNRLYWYRQTLGQGPEFLTYFQNEAQLEKSRLLSDRFSAERPKGSFSTLEIQRTEQGDSAMYLCASSLMGQGDTEAFFGQGTRLTVV.

The rearrangement uses TRBV27 and TRBJ2-3, with TRBD1 matching 9 bases. The CDR3 length is 15 residues. From germline, CDR1 is MNHEY and CDR2 SMNVEV (reference sequence). V dropped 3 bases and J dropped 1; count of bases not matched to a gene: 2. The CDR3 here is CASSLTGGRTDTQYF. In DNA form, the CDR3 reads TGTGCCAGCAGTTTGACAGGGGGGCGCACAGATACGCAGTATTTT.

This clone was counted only a few times. This sequence joins TRBV2 and TRBJ1-2; D is unclear. The CDR3 has 10 amino acids. Germline V gives CDR1 SNHLY, CDR2 FYNNEI. The V end lost 6 bases, the J end lost 8 bases, and 7 bases lay between the germline ends. CDR3 region: CASSVEGYTF. In DNA form, the CDR3 reads TGTGCCAGCAGCGTGGAGGGCTACACCTTC.

This chain connects TRBV18 to TRBJ1-2, with D unresolved. The V end lost 0 bases, the J end lost 2 bases, and 7 bases lay between the germline ends. Germline values: CDR1 KGHSH, CDR2 LQKENI. CDR3 length: 14 amino acids. The chain's CDR3 is CASSPPIENYGYTF. DNA for the CDR3: TGTGCCAGCTCACCACCGATTGAGAACTATGGCTACACCTTC. The whole variable domain, remainder taken from reference TRBV18 and TRBJ1-2, is NAGVMQNPRHLVRRRGQEARLRCSPMKGHSHVYWYRQLPEEGLKFMVYLQKENIIDESGMPKERFSAEFPKEGPSILRIQQVVRGDSAAYFCASSPPIENYGYTFGSGTRLTVV.

This clone was counted between two and nine times. The chain combines TRBV27 with TRBJ1-2, with 10 positions matching TRBD1. With V trimmed by 6 bases and J by 5 bases, 9 bases remained unmatched. Germline loops: CDR1 MNHEY, CDR2 SMNVEV (reference sequence). The length of the CDR3 is 15 residues. CDR3 protein: CASRLTGTGAYGYTF. DNA of the CDR3: TGTGCCAGCAGACTTACCGGGACAGGGGCGTATGGCTACACCTTC.

The chain uses TRBV6-1 and TRBJ2-7, with D possibly matching TRBD2 (6 bases). The germline V gene encodes CDR1 MNHNS and CDR2 SASEGT. The germline V and J ends were trimmed by 5 bases and 2 bases, with 10 bases remaining between them. CDR3 size: 13 residues. The CDR3 sequence is CASSTSRAYEQYF. The CDR3 DNA sequence: TGTGCCAGCAGTACTAGCAGGGCCTACGAGCAGTACTTC.

This chain joins TRBV28 and TRBJ2-7, with D perhaps matching TRBD2 (5 bases). Germline V gives CDR1 MDHEN, CDR2 SYDVKM. Trimming pared 7 bases from V and 1 base from J, leaving 11 bases between. The CDR3 is made up of 13 amino acids. The CDR3 loop is CASKGGYSYEQYF. Written as DNA, the CDR3 is TGTGCCAGCAAGGGCGGGTATTCCTACGAGCAGTACTTC. The entire variable domain, with the rest obtained from reference TRBV28 and TRBJ2-7, is as follows: DVKVTQSSRYLVKRTGEKVFLECVQDMDHENMFWYRQDPGLGLRLIYFSYDVKMKEKGDIPEGYSVSREKKERFSLILESASTNQTSMYLCASKGGYSYEQYFGPGTRLTVT.

The chain employs TRBV25-1 and TRBJ2-1; 7 bases are shared with TRBD2. Germline V gives CDR1 MGHDK, CDR2 SYGVNS. Germline trimming cut 6 bases from V and 4 bases from J; bases unmatched to any gene: 6. There are 14 residues in the CDR3. CDR3 sequence (DNA): TGTGCCAGCAGCGTCCCAGCGGGATACAATGAGCAGTTCTTC. Translation gives CASSVPAGYNEQFF.

The chain couples TRBV6-1 to TRBJ1-4, with a weak D call TRBD1 (6 bases). Between the trimmed V and J ends, which lost 7 bases and 3 bases, there was a span of 12 bases. In germline, CDR1 is MNHNS, CDR2 SASEGT. The CDR3 contains 14 residues. CDR3 residues: CASTEDRSNEKLFF. The CDR3 nucleotides are TGTGCCAGCACCGAGGACAGATCTAATGAAAAACTGTTTTTT.

This chain uses TRBV28 with TRBJ1-1, with unresolved D. V was trimmed by 5 bases and J by 7 bases, leaving 8 bases between them. Germline CDR1 MDHEN, CDR2 SYDVKM. This CDR3 is built from 11 residues. CDR3 in DNA: TGTGCCAGCAGTGCGGAGTGTGAAGCTTTCTTT. It yields the protein CASSAECEAFF.

The chain couples TRBV28 to TRBJ2-1; 10 bases are a match to TRBD2. With 3 bases clipped from V and 8 bases from J, the junction kept 7 bases outside the gene matches. Germline CDR1 reads MDHEN; CDR2 reads SYDVKM. This CDR3 has 15 amino acids. Here the CDR3 reads CASSFGLAGGYEQFF. DNA for the CDR3: TGTGCCAGCAGTTTTGGTTTAGCGGGGGGCTATGAGCAGTTCTTC.

The CDR3 protein is CAWSWGTGANVLTF. Here the CDR3 DNA reads TGTGCCTGGAGTTGGGGCACTGGGGCCAACGTCCTGACTTTC. V gene TRBV30 combines with J gene TRBJ2-6; perhaps TRBD1 as D (5 bases). The V gene's germline CDR1 is GTSNPN and CDR2 SVGIG (reference sequence). The CDR3 is made up of 14 amino acids. V was shortened by 2 bases and J by 2 bases, with 7 bases between the two germline ends. The full variable domain, completed using reference TRBV30 and TRBJ2-6, is SQTIHQWPATLVQPVGSPLSLECTVEGTSNPNLYWYRQAAGRGLQLLFYSVGIGQISSEVPQNLSASRPQDRQFILSSKKLLLSDSGFYLCAWSWGTGANVLTFGAGSRLTVL.